These 20 T cell receptor beta chains came from one sample sequenced in a study of CD8+ T cells in alopecia areata. Sequencing relied on a cDNA template that was reverse transcribed from extracted RNA. This table comes from immunoSEQ multiplex PCR, and its TCRdb copy is limited to in-frame clones, with some not included. The data show more than 200,000 clones, under 80% seen once. Sequencing was performed on CD4+ T cells sorted from blood, taken at week 0. All receptors derive from a human donor with alopecia areata.

This chain uses TRBV15 with TRBJ1-2, with D unclear. CDR1 LNHNV and CDR2 YYDKDF come from the germline V gene (reference sequence). The CDR3 is 13 amino acids. V lost 4 bases to trimming and J lost 8 bases, with 14 bases between them. Here the CDR3 reads CATSILPSVGYTF. CDR3 nucleotide sequence: TGTGCCACCAGCATCCTACCGTCCGTGGGCTACACCTTC.

The chain has TRBV5-6 and TRBJ1-1; D might be TRBD1 (5 bases). Germline V gene data show CDR1 as SGHDT and CDR2 as YYEEEE. The CDR3 is 14 residues long. V shed 0 bases and J shed 4 bases, with 10 bases lying between them. The CDR3, as DNA: TGTGCCAGCAGCTTGGCCGGGGCTTCCACTGAAGCTTTCTTT. The encoded protein is CASSLAGASTEAFF.

This clone was seen more than once but under ten times. The chain employs TRBV29-1 and TRBJ2-7; a weak D match, TRBD1 (6 bases). The CDR3 is made up of 11 amino acids. Germline V CDR1 and CDR2: SQVTM, ANQGSEA. Trimming took 7 bases from V and 3 from J, leaving 10 bases between them. CDR3 DNA: TGCAGCGCCGGACAGAACTACGAGCAGTACTTC. This encodes CSAGQNYEQYF.

Here the CDR3 reads CASSSRTEANEKLFF. DNA for the CDR3: TGTGCCAGCAGCTCTCGGACGGAAGCTAATGAAAAACTGTTTTTT. This chain joins TRBV11-2 and TRBJ1-4; no firm D call. Trimming left V 4 bases short and J 3 bases short, with 12 bases between. Germline V gives CDR1 SGHAT, CDR2 FQNNGV. This CDR3 region has 15 residues.

V usage is TRBV29-1 and J usage is TRBJ1-3, with a tentative D call TRBD1 (6 bases). Trimming took off 5 bases at V and 0 bases at J, with 11 bases between the two ends. The CDR3 has 14 amino acids. Germline CDR1 and CDR2: SQVTM and ANQGSEA. This chain's CDR3 is CSVSRDNSGNTIYF. CDR3 bases: TGCAGCGTTTCTCGGGACAACTCTGGAAACACCATATATTTT.

The table lists this clone with a few counts. V and J are TRBV2 and TRBJ1-1, with 8 bases identical to TRBD1. The junction had 5 bases not matched to a gene; V was cut back by 7 bases and J by 1 base. The CDR3 contains 14 residues. CDR1 SNHLY and CDR2 FYNNEI come from the germline V gene. The CDR3 nucleotides read TGTGCCAGCAAGGAGGGGACAGGGAACACTGAAGCTTTCTTT. Amino acids: CASKEGTGNTEAFF.

V usage is TRBV5-6 and J usage is TRBJ2-3; 7 nucleotides align to TRBD2. Trimming removed 7 bases from V and 2 bases from J; junction bases left unmatched: 7. This CDR3 comprises 14 residues. From germline, CDR1 is SGHDT and CDR2 YYEEEE. CDR3 coding DNA: TGTGCCAGCGTTCCGGGACTATACACAGATACGCAGTATTTT. This translates into CASVPGLYTDTQYF.

This clone has only a few counts. This chain links TRBV29-1 with TRBJ1-4; D possibly corresponds to TRBD1 (5 bases). The CDR3 is 14 residues long. V shed 1 base and J shed 10 bases, with 16 bases lying between them. Germline CDR1 SQVTM, CDR2 ANQGSEA. CDR3 amino acids: CSVEVEQRRGKLFF. The CDR3 DNA follows: TGCAGCGTTGAAGTGGAACAGCGAAGGGGAAAACTGTTTTTT.

This clone turned up a few times. The CDR3 DNA reads as TGTGCCAGTACACAGGGGCAAGATTCACCCCTCCACTTT. Protein product: CASTQGQDSPLHF. The chain is built from TRBV6-1 and TRBJ1-6; TRBD1 agrees at 7 bases. With V trimmed by 9 bases and J by 8 bases, 7 bases remained unmatched. CDR1 and CDR2 (germline): MNHNS, SASEGT. This CDR3 region has 13 residues.

Notes on this clone: Other DNA sequences within the sample encode an identical CDR3. The chain is built from TRBV6-6 and TRBJ1-1; D is undetermined. The CDR3 loop spans 12 amino acids. Germline V CDR1 and CDR2: MNHNY, SVGAGI (reference sequence). V lost 2 bases to trimming and J lost 3 bases, with 4 bases between them. The CDR3 coding sequence is TGTGCCAGCAGTTACCCCGACACTGAAGCTTTCTTT. Translation gives CASSYPDTEAFF.

A single count supports this clone. The chain links TRBV29-1 to TRBJ2-5; D is undetermined. The CDR3 totals 12 residues. Germline CDR1 and CDR2: SQVTM and ANQGSEA. The V end was cut by 4 bases, the J end by 2 bases, with 8 bases between. CDR3 sequence: CSVVGKQETQYF. CDR3 sequence (DNA): TGCAGCGTTGTGGGGAAACAAGAGACCCAGTACTTC.

The V call is TRBV5-6, the J call TRBJ2-1, with D possibly TRBD1 on 6 matching bases. Between the trimmed V and J ends, which lost 1 base and 2 bases, there was a span of 10 bases. The CDR3 extends over 15 amino acids. Germline values: CDR1 SGHDT, CDR2 YYEEEE. This CDR3 reads CASSLYRDTYNEQFF. CDR3 DNA: TGTGCCAGCAGCTTGTACAGGGACACCTACAATGAGCAGTTCTTC.

This clone has more than one count but fewer than ten. This chain joins TRBV29-1 and TRBJ2-3; 8 bases line up with TRBD2. The CDR3 length is 14 residues. After removal of 6 bases from V and 2 bases from J, the junction contained 7 bases not matched to a gene. Germline V gene data show CDR1 as SQVTM and CDR2 as ANQGSEA. CDR3 nucleotide sequence: TGCAGCGTCCTAGCGGGTCAGAACACAGATACGCAGTATTTT. Protein product: CSVLAGQNTDTQYF.

The J gene is TRBJ1-2, the V gene TRBV6-5, with D possibly TRBD1 on 6 matching bases. Germline V gives CDR1 MNHEY, CDR2 SVGAGI. This CDR3 is 13 amino acids long. The ends were cut back, 7 bases at V and 3 bases at J, with 12 bases in the middle. The CDR3 here is CASTRTGYYGYTF. DNA of the CDR3: TGTGCCAGCACGAGAACAGGGTACTATGGCTACACCTTC.

V usage is TRBV29-1 and J usage is TRBJ1-2; 10 bases align to TRBD1. The CDR3 is made up of 15 amino acids. Germline V lookup: CDR1 SQVTM, CDR2 ANQGSEA. V lost 6 bases to trimming and J lost 1 base; unmatched junction nucleotides: 8. CDR3 in amino acids: CSVRTGQGFNYGYTF. CDR3 nucleotide sequence: TGCAGCGTCCGGACGGGACAGGGGTTTAACTATGGCTACACCTTC.

This clone occurred once. The chain uses TRBV27 and TRBJ1-5, with D possibly being TRBD1 (6 bases). Germline lookup yields CDR1 MNHEY and CDR2 SMNVEV (reference sequence). Trimming pared 8 bases from V and 1 base from J, leaving 15 bases between. The CDR3 is 15 residues long. The CDR3: CASGTQGGSNQPQHF. DNA of the CDR3: TGTGCCAGCGGCACACAGGGTGGGAGCAATCAGCCCCAGCATTTT.

This rearrangement joins TRBV20-1 to TRBJ2-3, with no clear D. CDR1 and CDR2 from the germline V gene are DFQATT and SNEGSKA (reference sequence). The CDR3 is 10 amino acids. Between the trimmed V and J ends, which lost 6 bases and 6 bases, there was a span of 7 bases. The CDR3 loop reads CSASVDTQYF. The CDR3 nucleotides read TGCAGTGCCTCAGTGGATACGCAGTATTTT.

The V call is TRBV25-1, the J call TRBJ1-1; D remains unclear. Trimming removed 4 bases at V and 7 bases at J, with 13 bases between. This CDR3 is built from 13 residues. Germline V CDR1 and CDR2: MGHDK, SYGVNS. CDR3 region: CASSGRNNVEAFF. CDR3 nucleotides: TGTGCCAGCAGTGGGCGAAACAACGTTGAAGCTTTCTTT.

This clone was counted only a few times. The chain has TRBV27 and TRBJ2-7; possibly TRBD2 for D (5 bases). Germline lookup yields CDR1 MNHEY and CDR2 SMNVEV (reference sequence). V was cut by 6 bases and J by 7 bases, with 16 bases left in between. The CDR3 sequence is 13 residues long. For the CDR3, the DNA is TGTGCCAGCAGCCGGGGTACCCGGAGGGAGCAGTACTTC. Its translation: CASSRGTRREQYF.

This clone was counted a few times. This sequence joins TRBV7-2 and TRBJ2-1; perhaps D is TRBD1 or TRBD2 (5 bases each). Trimming left V 4 bases short and J 5 bases short, with 12 bases between. The germline V gene has CDR1 SGHTA and CDR2 FQGNSA. The CDR3 runs 14 residues. The CDR3 loop is CASSSGTVNNEQFF. CDR3 coding DNA: TGTGCCAGCAGCTCAGGGACGGTGAACAATGAGCAGTTCTTC.